This T cell receptor beta chain was found in a study of shared clonotypes between healthy human individuals (dated by TCRdb to 2018 to 2021). For context, the study as a whole: The cohort comprised a couple of women and a few men aged 18 to 49 years. For each donor, three plates each were used for CD4 naive and CD4 memory, two plates were used for CD8 naive, and one plate was used for CD8 memory. To estimate repertoire size and how much clonotype sharing occurs between individuals, the study deeply sequenced the blood TCR repertoires of 5 or 6 healthy adults. Libraries were prepared and TCR repertoires were sequenced by different laboratories using diverse techniques, in order to increase sequencing depth and limit assay-specific biases. Between about 0.85 and 10 billion PBMCs per donor were obtained by leukapheresis.

Using the deep immunoSEQ assay, multiplex PCR amplified TCR CDR3 regions from genomic DNA. Extracted genomic DNA from each cell subset was distributed evenly across all wells of several immunoSEQ 96-well plates, and each plate was treated as a replicate. For sorted subsets, each replicate PCR was loaded with 200 ng genomic DNA, equivalent to 30,000 or so T cell genomes. Purified libraries were quantified with a Qubit 3.0 fluorometer, sized on a Bioanalyzer 2100, and re-quantified with the KAPA Library Quantification kit. Each immunoSEQ 96-well plate was sequenced on its own single-read 150-cycle Illumina NextSeq 550 flow cell. The published analysis was carried out like this. Because the immunoSEQ output included only junctional sequences and no quality scores, the filtering could not be the same as the filtering used for full-length reads. To assign V/J genes and CDR3, sequences were annotated using PyIR, a Python wrapper for IgBLAST v1.9, with IMGT germline references. Any read was removed if the V/J assignment was weak (E-value above 1e-6), the CDR3 was missing, or the read contained stop codons, out-of-frame junctions, or ambiguous translated residues. V3J clonotypes were defined by identical inferred V gene, J gene, and CDR3 amino acid sequence. Percentage overlap between repertoires was computed as shared unique clonotypes divided by the size of the smaller repertoire. Richness of each repertoire was evaluated using RTK rarefaction, the Chao1 estimator, and Recon v2.1 estimates of unobserved clonotypes. Generation probabilities for all TCRbeta clonotypes obtained by the gDNA method from several donors were computed using OLGA. TCRdb provides this immuneACCESS table in a form limited to in-frame rearrangements. Some clones are lacking; in checked studies, under half of them reflect an unresolved V gene, and why the rest are absent is not known. Clone size and V and J calls were adopted from that table, with D and trimming inferred from the DNA. Counted in this sample were some 300,000 clones; more than 60% of them appeared once. The ten largest clones capture 10% of the sample.

The donors were healthy, HIV-negative adults who had no recently reported acute infections or vaccinations. Every donor was a Caucasian adult residing in Nashville, Tennessee, USA. Magnetic negative selection was used to enrich CD4+ T cells, after which naive cells were positively selected on CD45RA and the negative fraction became the memory subset. Blood was collected by leukapheresis, and PBMCs were isolated by Ficoll-Histopaque density gradient centrifugation and then cryopreserved in liquid nitrogen vapor phase. Purity and quantity of every magnetically sorted T cell population were checked by analytical flow cytometry. Genomic DNA was isolated from each sorted fraction and quantified by UV absorbance on a Nanodrop 2000c. The paper's findings and limits, for the study overall: Sharing across several donors was observed for 4.5% to 6.5% of naive CD4, 3.5% of naive CD8, roughly 2.4% of memory CD4, and about 0.4% of memory CD8 clonotypes. Compared with non-shared clonotypes, clonotypes shared by all four sorted-subset donors had higher generation probabilities. Rarefaction of sorted-subset datasets indicated incomplete sequencing despite the large sequencing depth. Pairwise subsampling led to the expectation that sequencing depth would affect the degree of clonotype sharing among donors. Estimated clonotype richness was generally larger for naive than for memory subsets. Sampling was restricted to blood, and TCR repertoires in tissues likely differ from the TCR repertoires found in blood. Because the study included a small number of donors, the genetic and exposure-history diversity represented was limited.

Remarks on this clone: Its specific antigen is unknown. Base qualities are not provided; no much larger clone lies one nucleotide away.

Material: memory CD4+ T cells sorted from blood. What this sample's cell subset or site label stands for: CD45RA-negative fraction. The clonotype originates from a man under 40 in good health.

The CDR3 reads CASSKDGSSGAYNEQFF. The DNA reads as follows: TGTGCCAGCAGTAAAGACGGCTCTAGCGGGGCCTACAATGAGCAGTTCTTC. Rearrangement joined TRBV28 to TRBJ2-1; 9 bases in the junction line up with TRBD2. The germline V end is reduced by 5 bases and the J end by 2 bases; junction bases left unmatched: 10. The CDR3 spans 17 residues, from the cysteine through the phenylalanine. Only the CDR3 DNA stays, 51 bases, in frame from base 1. In the germline V gene, CDR1 corresponds to MDHEN and CDR2 to SYDVKM.